Below, 32 T cell receptor beta chains from the same sample are listed, as sequenced in a study of blood T cell repertoires in COVID-19. Clones were sequenced by immunoSEQ multiplex PCR, and TCRdb holds only the in-frame ones, with some missing. The sample includes around 250,000 clones, roughly 85% of them seen just once. Sequencing was done on a sample of PBMCs or T cells enriched from blood (not recorded which). The receptors stem from a woman between 45 and 65 years old with acute COVID-19.

The gene calls are TRBV7-2 and TRBJ1-4; D may be TRBD1 (6 bases). CDR1 SGHTA and CDR2 FQGNSA come from the germline V gene. The CDR3 length is 14 residues. Trimming shortened V by 5 bases and J by 8 bases, and 15 bases separated the two germline ends. The CDR3: CASSAGGGQEKLFF. The CDR3, as DNA: TGTGCCAGCAGCGCCGGCGGGGGCCAAGAAAAACTGTTTTTT.

CDR3 loop: CASSLARATNTGELFF. CDR3 nucleotide sequence: TGTGCCAGCAGCTTAGCCCGAGCGACGAACACCGGGGAGCTGTTTTTT. This chain connects TRBV7-6 to TRBJ2-2; no clear D gene. The CDR3 length is 16 residues. Trimming pared 0 bases from V and 0 bases from J, leaving 8 bases between. Looked up from germline, CDR1 is SGHVS and CDR2 is FNYEAQ.

The J gene is TRBJ2-2, the V gene TRBV7-9, with 8 bases identical to TRBD1. The V gene's germline CDR1 is SEHNR and CDR2 FQNEAQ (reference sequence). CDR3 length equals 15 residues. Trimming cost V 7 bases and J 5 bases; bases outside gene matches: 9. CDR3 region: CASIPGTGPTGELFF. CDR3 nucleotide sequence: TGTGCCAGCATCCCTGGGACAGGACCTACCGGGGAGCTGTTTTTT.

This chain connects TRBV4-2 to TRBJ2-6, with D maybe TRBD2 (6 bases). The CDR3 contains 18 residues. V was trimmed by 2 bases and J by 4 bases, leaving 18 bases between them. The germline V gene has CDR1 LGHNA and CDR2 YNFKEQ. The CDR3 loop is CASSQIAALKEGANVLTF. CDR3 nucleotide sequence: TGTGCCAGCAGCCAAATAGCGGCGCTTAAGGAAGGGGCCAACGTCCTGACTTTC.

The chain links TRBV6-6 to TRBJ1-2; 10 bases line up with TRBD1. CDR1 and CDR2 from the germline V gene are MNHNY and SVGAGI (reference sequence). With V trimmed by 7 bases and J by 7 bases, 6 bases remained unmatched. This CDR3 spans 13 amino acids. In DNA, the CDR3 is TGTGCCAGCATCGACAGGGGGCGGGGTGGCTACACCTTC. Translation gives CASIDRGRGGYTF.

The genes are TRBV30 and TRBJ1-4; TRBD1 aligns across 10 bases. The CDR3 consists of 13 residues. The V and J ends lost 5 bases and 8 bases, in that order; junction bases with no gene match: 5. Germline CDR1 is GTSNPN and CDR2 is SVGIG (reference sequence). The CDR3 DNA is TGTGCCTGGGGGGACAGGGGAGCCGAAAAACTGTTTTTT. It specifies CAWGDRGAEKLFF.

CDR3 DNA: TGTGCTAGTGGTTTGGTACTAGTGGGTGAAGCTTTCTTT. Translation: CASGLVLVGEAFF. The V call is TRBV12-5, the J call TRBJ1-1; D remains ambiguous. The CDR3 is 13 residues long. Between the trimmed V and J ends, which lost 0 bases and 7 bases, there was a span of 9 bases. Germline assignment: CDR1 LGHNT and CDR2 FRNRAP.

A word on this clone: Other DNA sequences of this sample code for an identical CDR3. The J gene is TRBJ1-2, the V gene TRBV7-9, with 7 nucleotides matching TRBD1. The CDR3 is made up of 14 amino acids. Germline lookup yields CDR1 SEHNR and CDR2 FQNEAQ (reference sequence). V lost 5 bases and J lost 2; bases outside the gene matches: 5. CDR3 region: CASSPRTGNYGYTF. The CDR3 DNA reads TGTGCCAGCAGCCCTCGGACAGGCAACTATGGCTACACCTTC.

The table lists this clone with a count of one. CDR3 coding DNA: TGTGCCAGCAGCACTACTCCATCTGGGGCCAACGTCCTGACTTTC. Amino acid sequence: CASSTTPSGANVLTF. The rearrangement joins TRBV7-9 to TRBJ2-6, with unresolved D. The V gene's germline CDR1 is SEHNR and CDR2 FQNEAQ (reference sequence). The length of the CDR3 is 15 residues. Trimming cost V 5 bases and J 1 base, with 9 bases left between them. Filled out from reference TRBV7-9 and TRBJ2-6, the complete variable domain reads DTGVSQNPRHKITKRGQNVTFRCDPISEHNRLYWYRQTLGQGPEFLTYFQNEAQLEKSRLLSDRFSAERPKGSFSTLEIQRTEQGDSAMYLCASSTTPSGANVLTFGAGSRLTVL.

The chain joins TRBV18 to TRBJ2-5; D uncertain. V lost 2 bases, J lost 1 base, and 8 bases lay in between. Germline V gene lookup returns CDR1 KGHSH and CDR2 LQKENI. The CDR3 has 14 residues. CDR3 nucleotide sequence: TGTGCCAGCTCACCAAGAGGTTTCCAAGAGACCCAGTACTTC. Protein sequence: CASSPRGFQETQYF.

This rearrangement joins TRBV30 to TRBJ1-2; D unresolved. This CDR3 has 15 amino acids. Trimming pared 0 bases from V and 3 bases from J, leaving 14 bases between. Germline V CDR1 and CDR2: GTSNPN, SVGIG (reference sequence). The CDR3 is CAWSVPSSTYYGYTF. The CDR3 bases are TGTGCCTGGAGTGTCCCCTCCAGTACATACTATGGCTACACCTTC.

This clone appeared a few times. The chain has TRBV11-2 and TRBJ1-3, with D uncertain. Germline V gene data show CDR1 as SGHAT and CDR2 as FQNNGV. V was cut by 1 base and J by 0 bases, with 10 bases left in between. This CDR3 contains 16 residues. The CDR3 nucleotides are TGTGCCAGCAGCTTAGGTTATGCGAGCTCTGGAAACACCATATATTTT. Translation: CASSLGYASSGNTIYF.

This clone was seen a few times. The chain links TRBV7-2 to TRBJ2-3; maybe TRBD2 (7 bases). Trimming left V 1 base short and J 6 bases short, with 20 bases between. The CDR3 runs to 17 residues. Germline assignment: CDR1 SGHTA and CDR2 FQGNSA. The CDR3: CASSLGVFRGAKDTQYF. For the CDR3, the DNA is TGTGCCAGCAGCTTAGGAGTTTTTCGGGGGGCCAAGGATACGCAGTATTTT.

V is TRBV10-3 and J is TRBJ2-1, with 9 positions matching TRBD1. This CDR3 comprises 15 residues. Germline assignment: CDR1 ENHRY and CDR2 SYGVKD. The junction had 1 base not matched to a gene; V was cut back by 2 bases and J by 2 bases. The CDR3 DNA sequence: TGTGCCATCAGTGAGAGGACAGGGGCCTACAATGAGCAGTTCTTC. Translating gives CAISERTGAYNEQFF.

This clone appeared a single time. This rearrangement joins TRBV5-6 to TRBJ1-1, with D hard to call. Germline V gene lookup returns CDR1 SGHDT and CDR2 YYEEEE. Trimming stripped 1 base from V and 3 bases from J, with 16 bases between. CDR3 length equals 16 residues. The CDR3 is CASSLFRGNGYTEAFF. CDR3 nucleotide sequence: TGTGCCAGCAGCTTGTTCAGAGGAAATGGGTACACTGAAGCTTTCTTT.

The chain links TRBV10-3 to TRBJ2-1; TRBD1 agrees at 9 bases. The CDR3 has 16 residues. Germline lookup yields CDR1 ENHRY and CDR2 SYGVKD. V was pared by 4 bases and J by 7 bases, with 11 bases of the junction left unmatched. CDR3 region: CAISGASGQGVNEQFF. In DNA form, the CDR3 reads TGTGCCATCAGTGGGGCATCGGGACAGGGTGTGAATGAGCAGTTCTTC.

The rearrangement uses TRBV2 and TRBJ1-4, with 9 bases that match TRBD1. Germline V gene data show CDR1 as SNHLY and CDR2 as FYNNEI. Trimming cost V 2 bases and J 14 bases; bases outside gene matches: 9. The CDR3 is made up of 14 amino acids. CDR3 in DNA: TGTGCCAGCAGTGAACACGGACAGGGGTCTGAGCTGTTTTTT. This encodes CASSEHGQGSELFF.

The rearrangement uses TRBV2 and TRBJ2-3, with 11 bases aligning to TRBD1. The CDR3 sequence is 15 residues long. V trimming: 6 bases; J trimming: 4 bases; junction bases outside the gene matches: 6. Germline V gives CDR1 SNHLY, CDR2 FYNNEI. CDR3 DNA sequence: TGTGCCAGCAGAGCCGGACAGGGGGCTCCAGATACGCAGTATTTT. Translated: CASRAGQGAPDTQYF.

The chain links TRBV6-1 to TRBJ1-4, with 9 bases aligning to TRBD1. The CDR3 is made up of 16 amino acids. V dropped 4 bases and J dropped 8; count of bases not matched to a gene: 11. Germline assignment: CDR1 MNHNS and CDR2 SASEGT. The CDR3 coding sequence is TGTGCCAGCAGTGGGGGATTTACAGGGGGCGACGAAAAACTGTTTTTT. It translates to CASSGGFTGGDEKLFF.

The J gene is TRBJ2-2, the V gene TRBV12-3 or TRBV12-4; D call uncertain. This CDR3 contains 12 residues. V dropped 6 bases and J dropped 4 bases, with 6 bases sitting between them. In DNA form, the CDR3 reads TGTGCCAGCAGCCGGAGCACCGGGGAGCTGTTTTTT. Protein sequence: CASSRSTGELFF.

This clone was seen just once. This chain joins TRBV9 and TRBJ1-2; the D gene is possibly TRBD1 (5 bases). Germline CDR1 SGDLS, CDR2 YYNGEE. V was cut by 3 bases and J by 1 base, with 19 bases left in between. This CDR3 has 17 amino acids. The CDR3 DNA reads TGTGCCAGCAGCGGTTGGGGCGAGGCCCATCTTAACTATGGCTACACCTTC. Its protein product is CASSGWGEAHLNYGYTF. Combining the CDR3 with reference TRBV9 and TRBJ1-2 gives the whole variable domain DSGVTQTPKHLITATGQRVTLRCSPRSGDLSVYWYQQSLDQGLQFLIQYYNGEERAKGNILERFSAQQFPDLHSELNLSSLELGDSALYFCASSGWGEAHLNYGYTFGSGTRLTVV.

This clone was seen once. V is TRBV7-6 and J is TRBJ1-1; D gene uncertain. The length of the CDR3 is 13 residues. Germline CDR1 and CDR2: SGHVS and FNYEAQ. V was shortened by 5 bases and J by 1 base, with 8 bases between the two germline ends. As DNA, the CDR3 is TGTGCCAGCAGCCGACTGGAGAACACTGAAGCTTTCTTT. This codes for CASSRLENTEAFF.

The chain couples TRBV7-2 to TRBJ1-4; a possible D gene is TRBD1 (6 bases). The germline CDR1 and CDR2 sequences are SGHTA and FQGNSA. The CDR3 totals 14 residues. Between the trimmed V and J ends, which lost 6 bases and 4 bases, there was a span of 12 bases. The CDR3 is CASSFRGFNEKLFF. In nucleotides, the CDR3 is TGTGCCAGCAGTTTCAGGGGTTTTAATGAAAAACTGTTTTTT. The full variable domain, completed using reference TRBV7-2 and TRBJ1-4, is GAGVSQSPSNKVTEKGKDVELRCDPISGHTALYWYRQSLGQGLEFLIYFQGNSAPDKSGLPSDRFSAERTGGSVSTLTIQRTQQEDSAVYLCASSFRGFNEKLFFGSGTQLSVL.

The sample holds one count of this clone. This sequence joins TRBV7-3 and TRBJ2-2, with a weak D call TRBD2 (6 bases). The V end lost 3 bases, the J end lost 6 bases, and 14 bases lay between the germline ends. This CDR3 has 15 residues. Per the germline V gene, CDR1 is SGHTA and CDR2 is FQGTGA. The CDR3 nucleotides are TGTGCCAGCAGCTTTGCCGGGAGTTATGCCGGGGAGCTGTTTTTT. It translates to CASSFAGSYAGELFF. Complete variable domain (other parts from reference TRBV7-3 and TRBJ2-2): GAGVSQTPSNKVTEKGKYVELRCDPISGHTALYWYRQSLGQGPEFLIYFQGTGAADDSGLPNDRFFAVRPEGSVSTLKIQRTERGDSAVYLCASSFAGSYAGELFFGEGSRLTVL.

The chain uses TRBV5-1 and TRBJ2-5; D perhaps matches TRBD1 (6 bases). V was shortened by 4 bases and J by 5 bases, with 12 bases between the two germline ends. The germline V gene has CDR1 SGHRS and CDR2 YFSETQ. This CDR3 comprises 13 residues. CDR3 amino acids: CASSRTVGETQYF. The CDR3 DNA reads TGCGCCAGCAGCCGGACAGTAGGGGAGACCCAGTACTTC.

This clone was counted only a few times. The V gene is TRBV5-5, the J gene TRBJ2-7; perhaps TRBD1 as D (5 bases). This CDR3 has 14 amino acids. Germline loops: CDR1 SGHKS, CDR2 YYEKEE (reference sequence). V lost 2 bases and J 1 base, leaving 10 bases between the germline ends. CDR3 protein: CASSLETASYEQYF. DNA of the CDR3: TGTGCCAGCAGCTTAGAGACAGCGTCCTACGAGCAGTACTTC.

The J gene is TRBJ1-1, the V gene TRBV2; D perhaps matches TRBD1 (6 bases). Germline loops: CDR1 SNHLY, CDR2 FYNNEI. The CDR3 is 15 residues long. The V gene lost 2 bases and the J gene lost 5 bases, with 15 bases spanning the gap. The CDR3 loop reads CASSETGQSGTEAFF. CDR3 DNA sequence: TGTGCCAGCAGTGAAACAGGGCAGTCAGGGACTGAAGCTTTCTTT.

This sequence joins TRBV7-2 and TRBJ1-1; TRBD1 matches 7 bases. J lost 5 bases, V lost 3 bases, and 6 bases had no gene match. Germline CDR1 SGHTA, CDR2 FQGNSA. The CDR3 is made up of 14 amino acids. This CDR3 is CASSLTGRRTEAFF. CDR3 nucleotide sequence: TGTGCCAGCAGCTTGACAGGGCGGAGAACTGAAGCTTTCTTT. The full variable domain, completed using reference TRBV7-2 and TRBJ1-1, is GAGVSQSPSNKVTEKGKDVELRCDPISGHTALYWYRQSLGQGLEFLIYFQGNSAPDKSGLPSDRFSAERTGGSVSTLTIQRTQQEDSAVYLCASSLTGRRTEAFFGQGTRLTVV.

The gene calls are TRBV18 and TRBJ1-2; D is ambiguous. In germline, CDR1 is KGHSH, CDR2 LQKENI. V lost 4 bases, J lost 0 bases, and 12 bases lay in between. The CDR3 extends over 15 amino acids. The CDR3 coding sequence is TGTGCCAGCTCACGAAGCGTCTCTTCTAACTATGGCTACACCTTC. Translated, it gives CASSRSVSSNYGYTF.

The V and J genes are TRBV3-1 (or the pseudogene TRBV3-2) and TRBJ1-3; 7 bases are a match to TRBD1. V shed 4 bases, J shed 10 bases, and the junction held 13 bases outside the gene matches. CDR1 LGHDT and CDR2 YNNKEL come from the germline V gene (reference sequence). The CDR3 length is 15 residues. In DNA, the CDR3 is TGTGCCAGCAGCCCAAGCCTGTTTCGGGACAGTACCATATATTTT. As protein: CASSPSLFRDSTIYF.

The chain recombines TRBV7-8 with TRBJ2-2, with 8 bases matching TRBD2. From germline, CDR1 is SGHVS and CDR2 FQNEAQ. This CDR3 is built from 15 residues. Trimming removed 0 bases from V and 8 bases from J; junction bases left unmatched: 5. The CDR3 loop is CASSLAWTSWGELFF. CDR3 coding DNA: TGTGCCAGCAGCTTAGCGTGGACTAGCTGGGGGGAGCTGTTTTTT. Together with reference TRBV7-8 and TRBJ2-2, the CDR3 gives the full variable domain: GAGVSQSPRYKVAKRGQDVALRCDPISGHVSLFWYQQALGQGPEFLTYFQNEAQLDKSGLPSDRFFAERPEGSVSTLKIQRTQQEDSAVYLCASSLAWTSWGELFFGEGSRLTVL.

The chain couples TRBV7-9 to TRBJ1-2, with a possible D match to TRBD1 (6 bases). The ends were cut back, 5 bases at V and 5 bases at J, with 12 bases in the middle. Germline V gives CDR1 SEHNR, CDR2 FQNEAQ (reference sequence). This CDR3 contains 13 residues. In DNA, the CDR3 is TGTGCCAGCAGCCCCGGGACACATTATGGCTACACCTTC. Protein sequence: CASSPGTHYGYTF.